Sequencing of this T cell receptor (beta chain) was carried out in a study of shared clonotypes between healthy human individuals. Partitioning of CD4+ cells yielded a CD45RA+ naive subset and a CD45RA-negative memory subset. About this clone: Its antigen is still unknown.

The repertoire was sequenced with immunoSEQ multiplex PCR; TCRdb's copy has only in-frame clones and lacks some. The table records around 940,000 clones, roughly 72% of them present only once. Findings and limits, study-wide: Specimens sampled were limited to blood, with tissue repertoires likely differing.

The source is a man aged 18 to 35 in good health. Sample: memory CD4+ T cells sorted from blood. Regarding subset: CD45RA-negative fraction.

The CDR3 region is CASSPTTSGGETQYF. In DNA form, the CDR3 reads TGTGCCAGCAGCCCGACGACTAGCGGGGGGGAAACCCAGTACTTC. The chain links TRBV7-9 to TRBJ2-5; TRBD2 agrees at 14 bases. The germline CDR1 and CDR2 sequences are SEHNR and FQNEAQ (reference sequence). The length of the CDR3 is 15 residues. V lost 5 bases to trimming and J lost 8 bases; unmatched junction nucleotides: 7.